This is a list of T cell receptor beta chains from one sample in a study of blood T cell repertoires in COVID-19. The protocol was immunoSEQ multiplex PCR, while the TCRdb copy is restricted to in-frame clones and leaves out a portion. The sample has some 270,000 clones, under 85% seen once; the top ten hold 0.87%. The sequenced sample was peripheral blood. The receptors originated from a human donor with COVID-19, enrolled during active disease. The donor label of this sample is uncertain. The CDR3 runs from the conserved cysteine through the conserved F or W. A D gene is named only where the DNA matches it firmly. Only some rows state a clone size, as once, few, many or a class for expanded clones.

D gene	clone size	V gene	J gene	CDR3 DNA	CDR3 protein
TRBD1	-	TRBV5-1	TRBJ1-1	TGCGCCAGCAGCATAGAACAGGGGCGGGCTGAAGCTTTCTTT	CASSIEQGRAEAFF
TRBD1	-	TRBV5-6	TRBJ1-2	TGTGCCAGCAGCCGGTGGGGACAGGGGAGCCTCTATGGCTACACCTTC	CASSRWGQGSLYGYTF
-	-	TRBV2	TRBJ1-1	TGTGCCAGCAGGGTAGGAGGGAACACTGAAGCTTTCTTT	CASRVGGNTEAFF
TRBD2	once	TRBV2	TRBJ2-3	TGTGCCAGCGGTGGCCTACTAGCGGGAGCGACAGATACGCAGTATTTT	CASGGLLAGATDTQYF
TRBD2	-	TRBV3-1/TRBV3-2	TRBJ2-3	TGTGCCAGCAGCCAAGGGGTAGCGGGGAAAGAGGGGACAGATACGCAGTATTTT	CASSQGVAGKEGTDTQYF
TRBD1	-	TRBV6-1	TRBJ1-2	TGTGCCAGCAGTGAGGGGGGACAGGCCTTCTATGGCTACACCTTC	CASSEGGQAFYGYTF
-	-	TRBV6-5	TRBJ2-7	TGTGCCAGCGGGGGGGACAGGTGGTACGAGCAGTACTTC	CASGGDRWYEQYF
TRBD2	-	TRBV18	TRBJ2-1	TGTGCCAGCTCACCACTTGCCCTAGCGGGAGTGGTCTACAATGAGCAGTTCTTC	CASSPLALAGVVYNEQFF
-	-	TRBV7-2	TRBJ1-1	TGTGCCAGCAGCCCCACAGGGATGGGTGAAGCTTTCTTT	CASSPTGMGEAFF
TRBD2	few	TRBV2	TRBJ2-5	TGTGCCAGCAGGCGGACTAGCGGGAGGGAGACCCAGTACTTC	CASRRTSGRETQYF
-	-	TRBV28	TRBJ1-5	TGTGCCAGCACCGGGACATGGGGCAATCAGCCCCAGCATTTT	CASTGTWGNQPQHF
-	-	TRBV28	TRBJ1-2	TGTGCCAGCAGTTTACGCTATGGCTACACCTTC	CASSLRYGYTF
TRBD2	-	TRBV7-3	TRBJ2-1	TGTGCCAGCAGCCCTGGGGGGGATGAGCAGTTCTTC	CASSPGGDEQFF
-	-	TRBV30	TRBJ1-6	TGTGCCGGCGGCAGCTCCTATAATTCACCCCTCCACTTT	CAGGSSYNSPLHF
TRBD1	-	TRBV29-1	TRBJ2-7	TGCAGCGTCGACACAGGGGGCGAGCAGTACTTC	CSVDTGGEQYF
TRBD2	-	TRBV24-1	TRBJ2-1	TGTGCCACCAGTGATCGACTAGCGGCATCTTACAATGAGCAGTTCTTC	CATSDRLAASYNEQFF
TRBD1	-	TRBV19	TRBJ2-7	TGTGCCAGTAGTACCTCCCGGACAGGAAGCTCCTACGAGCAGTACTTC	CASSTSRTGSSYEQYF
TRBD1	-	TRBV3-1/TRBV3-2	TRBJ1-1	TGTGCCAGCAGCCAAGACGGGCAGGGGGGTCCCTTGAACACTGAAGCTTTCTTT	CASSQDGQGGPLNTEAFF
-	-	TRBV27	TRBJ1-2	TGTGCCAGCAGTTGGGGGCGAGGCAGCTATGGCTACACCTTC	CASSWGRGSYGYTF
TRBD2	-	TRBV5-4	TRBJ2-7	TGTGCCAGCAGCCCGGGACTAGCGGACTACGAGCAGTACTTC	CASSPGLADYEQYF
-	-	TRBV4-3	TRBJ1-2	TGCGCCAGCAGCCAAGAACAGGCCCTTGACTATGGCTACACCTTC	CASSQEQALDYGYTF
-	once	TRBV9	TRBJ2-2	TGTGCCAGCAGCGTACAGGACACCGGGGAGCTGTTTTTT	CASSVQDTGELFF
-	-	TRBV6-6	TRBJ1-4	TGTGCCAGCAGCCCATCAGGGGCAACTAATGAAAAACTGTTTTTT	CASSPSGATNEKLFF
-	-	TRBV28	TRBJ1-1	TGTGCCAGCGTGTGGGCGCGGGACACTGAAGCTTTCTTT	CASVWARDTEAFF
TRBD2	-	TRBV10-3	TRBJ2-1	TGTGCCATCTCGACCAACCCGGGGACTAGCGGAGACAATGAGCAGTTCTTC	CAISTNPGTSGDNEQFF
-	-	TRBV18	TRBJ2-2	TGTGCCAGCTCCCCCGGCGGGGAAGCGACCGGGGAGCTGTTTTTT	CASSPGGEATGELFF
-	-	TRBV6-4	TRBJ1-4	TGTGCCAGCAGTATCATCAGGGGATTTCAAAAACTGTTTTTT	CASSIIRGFQKLFF
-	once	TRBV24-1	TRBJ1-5	TGTGCCACCAGTGCGGGTGGGGGGAATCAGCCCCAGCATTTT	CATSAGGGNQPQHF
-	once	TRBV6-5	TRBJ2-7	TGTGCCAGTGAGGGTGTCTACGAGCAGTACTTC	CASEGVYEQYF
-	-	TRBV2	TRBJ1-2	TGTGCCAGCAGTGCCAGGTCCGGCAACTATGGCTACACCTTC	CASSARSGNYGYTF
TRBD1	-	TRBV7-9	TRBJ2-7	TGTGCCAGCAGCGATCCTGGGACAGGGTACGAGCAGTACTTC	CASSDPGTGYEQYF
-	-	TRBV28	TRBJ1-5	TGTGCCAGCAGTGCGCGAGGGAGGAGCAATCAGCCCCAGCATTTT	CASSARGRSNQPQHF
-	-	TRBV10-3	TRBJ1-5	TGTGCCATCAGTGGTGTTAATAGCAATCAGCCCCAGCATTTT	CAISGVNSNQPQHF
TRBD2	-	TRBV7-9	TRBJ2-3	TGTGCCAGCAGGTCACTAGCGGGAGCCCTAGTAGATACGCAGTATTTT	CASRSLAGALVDTQYF
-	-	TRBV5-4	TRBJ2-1	TGTGCCAGCAGCCTCGGCCTGGACAGATACAATGAGCAGTTCTTC	CASSLGLDRYNEQFF
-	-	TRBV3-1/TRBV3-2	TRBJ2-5	TGTGCCAGCAGCCAAGTGAGGGAGACCCAGTACTTC	CASSQVRETQYF
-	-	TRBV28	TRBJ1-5	TGTGCCAGCAGTTCAAGGGAGGGCGACCAGCCCCAGCATTTT	CASSSREGDQPQHF
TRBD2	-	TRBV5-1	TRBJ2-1	TGCGCCAGCAGCTTGGCTCCCTTAGCGGGGGGCTCCTACAATGAGCAGTTCTTC	CASSLAPLAGGSYNEQFF
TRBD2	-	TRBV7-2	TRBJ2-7	TGTGCCAGCAGCGTATATAGCGGGAGAGGTTACGAGCAGTACTTC	CASSVYSGRGYEQYF
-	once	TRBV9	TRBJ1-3	TGTGCCAGCAGCTTAGATAGCTCTGGAAACACCATATATTTT	CASSLDSSGNTIYF
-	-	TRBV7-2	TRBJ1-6	TGTGCCAGCAGCCCTCAGACTGATTCACCCCTCCACTTT	CASSPQTDSPLHF
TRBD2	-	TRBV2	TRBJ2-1	TGTGCCACCAAACTAGCGGACCACTCCTACAATGAGCAGTTCTTC	CATKLADHSYNEQFF
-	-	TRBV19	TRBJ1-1	TGTGCCAGTAGTCCCCGGACGCGGGGAGCCACTGAAGCTTTCTTT	CASSPRTRGATEAFF
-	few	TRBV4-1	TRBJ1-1	TGCGCCAGCAGCCAAGGACCGGAGCAACATACTATGAACACTGAAGCTTTCTTT	CASSQGPEQHTMNTEAFF
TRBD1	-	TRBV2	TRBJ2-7	TGTGCCAGCAGTGGGGACAGGAACTACGAGCAGTACTTC	CASSGDRNYEQYF
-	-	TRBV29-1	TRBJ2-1	TGCAGCGTCCTCCTCCAGGGTGTCCCCTACAATGAGCAGTTCTTC	CSVLLQGVPYNEQFF
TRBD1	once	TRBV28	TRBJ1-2	TGTGCCAGCAGTTACGGGGGACAGGGGTATGGCTACACCTTC	CASSYGGQGYGYTF
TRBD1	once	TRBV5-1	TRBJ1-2	TGCGCCAGCAGCTTTCAGGGGGTAGAGTATGGCTACACCTTC	CASSFQGVEYGYTF
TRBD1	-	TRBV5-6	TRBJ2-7	TGTGCCAGCAGCGGTTTGGACAGGTACTCCTACGAGCAGTACTTC	CASSGLDRYSYEQYF
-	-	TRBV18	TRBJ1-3	TGTGCCAGCTCAACACTTGCCGGGACCGGGAGTAGAAACACCATATATTTT	CASSTLAGTGSRNTIYF
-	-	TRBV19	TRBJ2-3	TGTGCCAGTAGTATACGGAAGGGGCGCGGCACAGATACGCAGTATTTT	CASSIRKGRGTDTQYF
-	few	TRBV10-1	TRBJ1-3	TGCGCCAGCAGTGAGTCGCCCGGGAGCTCTGGAAACACCATATATTTT	CASSESPGSSGNTIYF
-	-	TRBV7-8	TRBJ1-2	TGTGCCAGCAGCTTAGCGGGGGACACTAACTATGGCTACACCTTC	CASSLAGDTNYGYTF
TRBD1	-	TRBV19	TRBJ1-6	TGTGCCAGTAGAACGACAGGGGACGGGTCACCCCTCCACTTT	CASRTTGDGSPLHF